A single sample is the source of the 7 T cell receptor beta chains below, sequenced in a study of shared clonotypes between healthy human individuals. The naive CD8 subset, CD45RO-negative cells positively selected for CCR7, excluded terminally differentiated effector memory CD45RA+ cells. Here immunoSEQ multiplex PCR was the method, and the copy in TCRdb shows in-frame clones only, minus some. The sample consists of about 550,000 clones, just under 97% of them appearing once. The sequenced material came from naive CD8+ T cells sorted from blood. These receptors were obtained from a woman under 40 in good health.

V usage is TRBV7-6 and J usage is TRBJ2-7; D is unresolved. The CDR3 length is 12 residues. The V gene's germline CDR1 is SGHVS and CDR2 FNYEAQ. V gave up 5 bases and J gave up 5 bases, with 10 bases separating them. This CDR3 reads CASSLFEDEQYF. The CDR3 DNA sequence: TGTGCCAGCAGCCTTTTTGAGGACGAGCAGTACTTC. Complete variable domain (other parts from reference TRBV7-6 and TRBJ2-7): GAGVSQSPRYKVTKRGQDVALRCDPISGHVSLYWYRQALGQGPEFLTYFNYEAQQDKSGLPNDRFSAERPEGSISTLTIQRTEQRDSAMYRCASSLFEDEQYFGPGTRLTVT.

V usage is TRBV28 and J usage is TRBJ1-1; TRBD1 might be the D (6 bases). The CDR3 extends over 14 amino acids. V was pared by 6 bases and J by 1 base, with 12 bases between. The germline V gene has CDR1 MDHEN and CDR2 SYDVKM. The CDR3 region is CASSRGHRNTEAFF. CDR3 nucleotides: TGTGCCAGCAGCCGGGGACACCGGAACACTGAAGCTTTCTTT.

The count of this clone is one. The chain combines TRBV5-8 with TRBJ2-1, with no clear D. The germline V gene encodes CDR1 SGHTS and CDR2 YDEGEE. V was clipped by 2 bases and J by 6 bases, with 6 bases between them. This CDR3 has 12 amino acids. The CDR3 spells CASSFPANEQFF. The CDR3 DNA reads TGTGCCAGCAGCTTTCCTGCCAATGAGCAGTTCTTC.

As regards this clone: The identical CDR3 is also encoded by other nucleotide sequences in the sample. The V gene is TRBV28, the J gene TRBJ2-1, with unresolved D. The CDR3 spans 13 residues. V lost 3 bases, J lost 4 bases, and 7 bases lay in between. Germline CDR1 MDHEN, CDR2 SYDVKM. The CDR3 loop is CASSFGGYNEQFF. Here the CDR3 DNA reads TGTGCCAGCAGTTTCGGCGGTTACAATGAGCAGTTCTTC.

J is TRBJ1-3 and V is TRBV13; D is undetermined. V gave up 8 bases and J gave up 4 bases, with 12 bases separating them. Germline-derived CDR1 and CDR2 are PRHDT and FYEKMQ (reference sequence). CDR3 length: 13 residues. The CDR3 sequence is CASQVPNGNTIYF. The CDR3 DNA sequence: TGTGCCAGCCAGGTACCTAACGGAAACACCATATATTTT.

The V call is TRBV2, the J call TRBJ1-4; D remains ambiguous. The CDR3 extends over 13 amino acids. Deletions cut 6 bases from V and 8 bases from J, with 13 bases between. Germline loops: CDR1 SNHLY, CDR2 FYNNEI. CDR3 bases: TGTGCCAGCAGCCCTCTTTTGGGGGAAAAACTGTTTTTT. Protein product: CASSPLLGEKLFF.

The genes are TRBV27 and TRBJ1-5; D remains ambiguous. V shed 2 bases and J shed 1 base, with 9 bases lying between them. Looked up from germline, CDR1 is MNHEY and CDR2 is SMNVEV (reference sequence). The CDR3 is 15 residues long. Written as DNA, the CDR3 is TGTGCCAGCAGTTTAACCGGTGGCAGCAATCAGCCCCAGCATTTT. Translating it yields CASSLTGGSNQPQHF.